The entry below describes one TCR beta chain. Antigen unknown. Data came from immunoSEQ multiplex PCR; TCRdb stores just in-frame clones and leaves some out. The sample comprises 90,000 to 110,000 clones, around nine tenths of which are singletons, and around 19% rests with the top ten. The V and J ends lost 5 bases and 0 bases respectively, with 8 bases between them. The CDR3 loop spans 13 amino acids. Germline CDR1 and CDR2: SGHNT and YENEEA. Time point defined: cycle 4 day 1 (C4D1), after less than 7 weeks of nivolumab. Each patient experienced a relapse that followed autologous stem cell transplantation, and brentuximab vedotin exposure varied. Patients reached a best response of complete response, partial response or progressive disease. This specimen comes from a study of PD-1 blockade in classical Hodgkin lymphoma. Regarding the study as a whole: Before treatment, TCR diversity in newly diagnosed patients was reportedly lower than in healthy donors.

This material consisted of peripheral blood mononuclear cells (PBMCs), taken before the fourth cycle of nivolumab. The receptor comes from a human donor with classical Hodgkin lymphoma. The chain uses TRBV11-3 and TRBJ2-7; D is unclear. Written as DNA, the CDR3 is TGTGCCAGCAGCGTTGGCGGCTCCTACGAGCAGTACTTC. It translates to CASSVGGSYEQYF.